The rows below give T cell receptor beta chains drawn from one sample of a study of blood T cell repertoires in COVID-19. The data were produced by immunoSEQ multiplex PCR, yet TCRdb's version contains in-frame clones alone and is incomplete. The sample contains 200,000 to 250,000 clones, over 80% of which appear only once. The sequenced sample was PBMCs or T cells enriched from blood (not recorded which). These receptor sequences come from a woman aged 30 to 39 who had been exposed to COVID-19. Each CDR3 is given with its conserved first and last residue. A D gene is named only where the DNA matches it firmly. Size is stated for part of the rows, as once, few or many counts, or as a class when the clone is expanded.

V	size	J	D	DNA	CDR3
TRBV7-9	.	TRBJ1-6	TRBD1	TGTGCCAGCAGCGCGCGACAGGGGTTCCATAATTCACCCCTCCACTTT	CASSARQGFHNSPLHF
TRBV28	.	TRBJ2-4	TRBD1	TGTGCCAGCAGTACAAAGACAGGGGGCAAAAACATTCAGTACTTC	CASSTKTGGKNIQYF
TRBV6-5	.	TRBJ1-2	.	TGTGCCAGCAGTTACATCGGGGGGCCCCTTGGATATGGCTACACCTTC	CASSYIGGPLGYGYTF
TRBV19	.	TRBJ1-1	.	TGTGCCAGTAGTATTCGGGGGACTGAAGCTTTCTTT	CASSIRGTEAFF
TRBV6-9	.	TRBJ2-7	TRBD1	TGTGCCAGCAGTTGTATCAGGGACAGGGAATACGAGCAGTACTTC	CASSCIRDREYEQYF
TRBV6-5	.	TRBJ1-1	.	TGTGCCAGCAGTTACAACACGAACACTGAAGCTTTCTTT	CASSYNTNTEAFF
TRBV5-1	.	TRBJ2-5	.	TGCGCCAGCAGCCTTTTTAGGCGGAGCTACCAAGAGACCCAGTACTTC	CASSLFRRSYQETQYF
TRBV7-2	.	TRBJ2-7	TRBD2	TGTGCCAGCAGACTAGCGGGAGGGCTGTACGAGCAGTACTTC	CASRLAGGLYEQYF
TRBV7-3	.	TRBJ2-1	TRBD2	TGTGCCAGCAGCTTAGGTGCAGCGGGAGGGCCTGGTGAGCAGTTCTTC	CASSLGAAGGPGEQFF
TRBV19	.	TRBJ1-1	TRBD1	TGTGCCAGAGCCCCGGACAGGATAAGTCCATCGAACACTGAAGCTTTCTTT	CARAPDRISPSNTEAFF
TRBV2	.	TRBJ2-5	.	TGTGCCAGCAGTGACGGGTATGCAGAGACCCAGTACTTC	CASSDGYAETQYF
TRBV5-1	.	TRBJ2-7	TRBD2	TGCGCCAGCAGCTTGGCGGGACTAGAAAACGAGCAGTACTTC	CASSLAGLENEQYF
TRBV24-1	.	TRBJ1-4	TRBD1	TGTGCCACCAGTGATTCGACAGGGAACGAAAAACTGTTTTTT	CATSDSTGNEKLFF
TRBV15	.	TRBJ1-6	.	TGTGCCACCACCAGACAGGACATTCGGAATTCACCCCTCCACTTT	CATTRQDIRNSPLHF
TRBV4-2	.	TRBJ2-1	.	TGTGCCAGCAGCCAAGAAAAAGGGAGTTCCTACAATGAGCAGTTCTTC	CASSQEKGSSYNEQFF
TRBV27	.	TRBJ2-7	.	TGTGCCAGCAGTAATTACGGTCTTTCCTACGAGCAGTACTTC	CASSNYGLSYEQYF
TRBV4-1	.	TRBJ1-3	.	TGCGCCAGCAGCCAGGCCCCGGGGACTGGAAACACCATATATTTT	CASSQAPGTGNTIYF
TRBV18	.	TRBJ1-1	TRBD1	TGTGCCAGCTCACTTCGACAGGGACTGGACACTGAAGCTTTCTTT	CASSLRQGLDTEAFF
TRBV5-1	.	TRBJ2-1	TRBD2	TGCGCCAGCAGCTTGGTTAGCCTAGCGGGCGGAGAGCAGTTCTTC	CASSLVSLAGGEQFF
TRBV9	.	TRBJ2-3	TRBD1	TGTGCCAGCAGCGTAGGAGAAGGGGACAGGGGGCGGTTTCTAGATACGCAGTATTTT	CASSVGEGDRGRFLDTQYF
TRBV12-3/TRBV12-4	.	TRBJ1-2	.	TGTGCCAGCAGCTATACAGGGAATGGCTACACCTTC	CASSYTGNGYTF
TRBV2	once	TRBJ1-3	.	TGTGCCAGCGCCAGACTGAACTCTGGAAACACCATATATTTT	CASARLNSGNTIYF
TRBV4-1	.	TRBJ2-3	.	TGCGCCAGCAGCCAAGAGGCAGGGAAGACAGATACGCAGTATTTT	CASSQEAGKTDTQYF
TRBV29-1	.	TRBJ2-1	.	TGCAGCGTTGAAGATTCCGGACTACCCCCTTACAATGAGCAGTTCTTC	CSVEDSGLPPYNEQFF
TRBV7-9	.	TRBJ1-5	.	TGTGCCAGCAGCTTAGGATCATGGCAGGGCCATCAGCCCCAGCATTTT	CASSLGSWQGHQPQHF
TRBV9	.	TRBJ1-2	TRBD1	TGTGCCAGCAGCGTGGCGGACGGGACAGGTCGAGGCTACACCTTC	CASSVADGTGRGYTF
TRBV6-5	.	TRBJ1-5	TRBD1	TGTGCCACCTCGGGACAGGGGGTTAATCAGCCCCAGCATTTT	CATSGQGVNQPQHF
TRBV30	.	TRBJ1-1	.	TGTGCCTGGAGTGTACAGGTAGGCACTGAAGCTTTCTTT	CAWSVQVGTEAFF
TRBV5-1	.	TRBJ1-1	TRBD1	TGCGCCAGCAGCTTGGGAGGGGGCAGCTTCACTGAAGCTTTCTTT	CASSLGGGSFTEAFF
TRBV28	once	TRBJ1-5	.	TGTGCCACCCAGTACGGGTCTGGCAATCAGCCCCAGCATTTT	CATQYGSGNQPQHF
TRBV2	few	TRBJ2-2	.	TGTGCCAGCGGGGGGGGCCTGAACACCGGGGAGCTGTTTTTT	CASGGGLNTGELFF
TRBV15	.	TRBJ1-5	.	TGTGCCACCACCTCGGGGGGGGTTCAGCCCCAGCATTTT	CATTSGGVQPQHF
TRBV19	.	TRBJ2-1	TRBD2	TGTGCCAGTAGCCTCGACCAAGGGAGGGACAATGAGCAGTTCTTC	CASSLDQGRDNEQFF
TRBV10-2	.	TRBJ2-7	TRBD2	TGCGCCAGCAGTGGGACCCTAGCGGGAGACGATGAGCAGTACTTC	CASSGTLAGDDEQYF
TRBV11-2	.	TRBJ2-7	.	TGTGCCAGCAGCCAATCCGGCCAGGGAAGGACCTACGAGCAGTACTTC	CASSQSGQGRTYEQYF
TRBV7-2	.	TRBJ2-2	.	TGTGCCAGCAGCTTAGAACTGAACACCGGGGAGCTGTTTTTT	CASSLELNTGELFF
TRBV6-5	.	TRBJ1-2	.	TGTGCCAGCAGCGGAAGGGGAAACGGCTACACCTTC	CASSGRGNGYTF
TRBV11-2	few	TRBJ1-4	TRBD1	TGTGCCAGCAGTCCCGGACAGGGAGGGACATATGAAAAACTGTTTTTT	CASSPGQGGTYEKLFF
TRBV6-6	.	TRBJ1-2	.	TGTGCCAGCAGCCCCCATATTATCCGGGACATCAATGGCCCGGGGATCGGCTACACCTTC	CASSPHIIRDINGPGIGYTF
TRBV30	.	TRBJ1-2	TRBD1	TGTGCCTGGAGTTCCGGGACAGTGGCCGGGGGTATGGGCTACACCTTC	CAWSSGTVAGGMGYTF
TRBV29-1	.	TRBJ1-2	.	TGCAGCGTAAGTGTCAGTAACTATGGCTACACCTTC	CSVSVSNYGYTF
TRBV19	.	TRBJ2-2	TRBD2	TGTGCCAGTAGTGGCGGACTAGACGGCACCGGGGAGCTGTTTTTT	CASSGGLDGTGELFF
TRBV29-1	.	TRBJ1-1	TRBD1	TGCAGCGTTTTTAAGGGGGCGGGGAACACTGAAGCTTTCTTT	CSVFKGAGNTEAFF
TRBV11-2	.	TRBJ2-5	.	TGTGCCAGCAGCGGCGGGGACAGTCAAGAGACCCAGTACTTC	CASSGGDSQETQYF
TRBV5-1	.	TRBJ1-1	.	TGCGCCAGCAGCTCGCTTGATTCGGGGACTGAAGCTTTCTTT	CASSSLDSGTEAFF
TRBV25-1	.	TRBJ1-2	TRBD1	TGTGCCAGCAGTCCCACAGGGGGCAACAGCTATGGCTACACCTTC	CASSPTGGNSYGYTF
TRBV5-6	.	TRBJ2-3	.	TGTGCCAGCAGCTTGGCACCGGGTTTCACAGATACGCAGTATTTT	CASSLAPGFTDTQYF
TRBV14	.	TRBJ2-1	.	TGTGCCAGCAGCCAAGATATCCCGAGCTCCTACAATGAGCAGTTCTTC	CASSQDIPSSYNEQFF
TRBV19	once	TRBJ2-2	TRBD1	TGTGCCAGTAGTTACCTGACAGGGATCGCCGGGGAGCTGTTTTTT	CASSYLTGIAGELFF
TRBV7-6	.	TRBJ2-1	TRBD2	TGTGCCAGCAGCCCCCCGCTAGCGGGTTACAATGAGCAGTTCTTC	CASSPPLAGYNEQFF
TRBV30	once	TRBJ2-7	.	TGTGCCTGGAGTGTGCTCGGAGACAGCTACGAGCAGTACTTC	CAWSVLGDSYEQYF
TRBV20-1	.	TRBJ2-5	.	TGCAGTGCTAGCCCGGAAGAGACCCAGTACTTC	CSASPEETQYF
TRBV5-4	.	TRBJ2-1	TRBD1	TGTGCCAGCAGAGGACAGGAATACAATGAGCAGTTCTTC	CASRGQEYNEQFF